This TCR beta chain was sequenced in a study of blood T cell repertoires in COVID-19 (dated by TCRdb to the early 2020s). Context from the whole study: Samples covering the acute and convalescent phases of COVID-19 were provided by collaborators in the United States, Italy and Spain. The prospective study material was composed of cDNA or gDNA derived from T cells, B-cell-depleted T cells, or PBMCs. The repertoires were released in a freely available public database meant as a resource for research on the immune response to SARS-CoV-2. Sample metadata almost always included a de-identified subject ID, COVID-19 status, age in years and sex. The samples were drawn from two sources: the first 160 participants of the ongoing ImmuneRACE study, and 1,200 or so subjects contributed by 6 global collaborators. Where available, HLA class I and class II types were obtained from metadata supplied by the sample provider rather than from assay-based typing. Deeply sampled blood TCRbeta repertoires from subjects exposed to, actively infected with, or recovered from COVID-19 were included in the dataset.

General findings and caveats noted by the study authors: The quantity of clinical and demographic metadata differed by source and by participant and was supplied without curation.

Including the terminal cysteine and phenylalanine, the CDR3 comprises 12 residues. Of the read, only the CDR3 DNA is kept; its 36 bases are in frame from base 1. The germline V gene (reference sequence) gives CDR1 as LNHDA and CDR2 as SQIVND. In the case of this clone: It has no known antigen specificity. No much larger clone exists at a distance of one base, and base qualities are not known.

TCRbeta CDR3 regions were amplified from genomic DNA by means of the immunoSEQ Assay, a bias-controlled multiplex PCR. The authors' analysis ran thus. The number of nucleated cells in each sample was estimated by amplification of reference gene primers within the assay. Sequence reads were collapsed and filtered to measure the absolute abundance of every unique TCRbeta CDR3 rearrangement. For each sample, productive Simpson clonality was calculated by taking the square root of Simpson's diversity index across productive rearrangements. Entries here come from immuneACCESS through TCRdb and include only in-frame sequences with V and J called. Some clones fail to appear in such tables; in the studies checked, an unresolved V gene covers under half of the shortfall, and the cause of the remainder is unknown. The DNA gave D and trimming, while V, J and clone size come from that table. The sample table lists 300,000 to 400,000 clones, 75% to 90% of them with a count of one. About 1.9% of the sample is taken by the ten largest.

Participants in the prospective study were aged 18 to 89 years, lived in under 30 United States geographic areas, and enrolled through a virtual design. In the prospective study, participants were assigned to cohorts based on the clinical history participants reported in a screening survey and a study questionnaire. Exposed participants had been in contact, within 2 weeks of entering the study, with a person who had a PCR-confirmed or clinician-diagnosed case of COVID-19. In the prospective study, whole blood, serum and a nasopharyngeal or oropharyngeal swab were collected from each participant by mobile phlebotomists. Participants in the prospective study had the option to provide additional blood draws and questionnaires over a roughly two-month period. Before DNA extraction, blood samples from the prospective study were shipped at room temperature or frozen.

Sequenced input: PBMCs or T cells enriched from blood (not recorded which). In this chain, TRBV19 is recombined with TRBJ2-7; the central 7 bases match TRBD2. The receptor's source is a woman aged 25 to 39 who had been exposed to COVID-19. The CDR3 region has the sequence CAPPQRGYEQYF. The DNA sequence follows: TGTGCACCCCCCCAGCGGGGATACGAGCAGTACTTC.